The 13 T cell receptor beta chains listed next were all sequenced from one sample in a study of blood T cell repertoires in COVID-19 (dated by TCRdb to the early 2020s). The library was built by means of the immunoSEQ multiplex PCR assay. What TCRdb holds here is the immuneACCESS table cut down to in-frame rearrangements. Part of the clones is not present; checked against another copy, under half of the missing clones reflect an unresolved V gene, and the others are unexplained. Recorded for this sample are 400,000 to 550,000 clones; around nine tenths of them occurred a single time. The ten largest make up over 4% of the sample. Material for sequencing was peripheral blood. The receptor set was obtained from a woman between 25 and 40 years old with acute or convalescent COVID-19.

This chain connects TRBV10-1 to TRBJ2-3; 9 nucleotides match TRBD1. CDR1 and CDR2 (germline): WNHNN, SYGVQD (reference sequence). This CDR3 contains 14 residues. Trimming took 9 bases from V and 5 from J; bases not matched to a gene: 9. The CDR3 DNA reads as TGCGCCAGTAGCACAGGGGGCGCGGAAGATACGCAGTATTTT. Translating it yields CASSTGGAEDTQYF.

The gene calls are TRBV19 and TRBJ1-6, with D hard to call. This CDR3 is built from 16 residues. The ends were cut back, 7 bases at V and 0 bases at J, with 13 bases in the middle. Germline-derived CDR1 and CDR2 are LNHDA and SQIVND (reference sequence). CDR3 sequence: CASKQRSTSYNSPLHF. DNA for the CDR3: TGTGCCAGTAAACAGAGATCGACCTCCTATAATTCACCCCTCCACTTT.

The chain employs TRBV6-5 and TRBJ2-1; 9 nucleotides line up with TRBD1. The CDR3 has 16 amino acids. Germline V CDR1 and CDR2: MNHEY, SVGAGI. V lost 4 bases to trimming and J lost 8 bases; unmatched junction nucleotides: 12. This CDR3 is CASSSWTGEILDEQFF. The CDR3 bases are TGTGCCAGCAGTTCGTGGACAGGGGAGATTCTTGATGAGCAGTTCTTC.

The chain carries TRBV7-3 and TRBJ1-6, with D tentatively TRBD1 (5 bases). Deletions cut 6 bases from V and 7 bases from J, with 16 bases between. Germline values: CDR1 SGHTA, CDR2 FQGTGA. The CDR3 totals 15 residues. The CDR3 DNA follows: TGTGCCAGCAGTTTTTCCAGGGTTGAGAATTCACCCCTCCACTTT. It specifies CASSFSRVENSPLHF. Full variable domain (missing parts from reference TRBV7-3 and TRBJ1-6): GAGVSQTPSNKVTEKGKYVELRCDPISGHTALYWYRQSLGQGPEFLIYFQGTGAADDSGLPNDRFFAVRPEGSVSTLKIQRTERGDSAVYLCASSFSRVENSPLHFGNGTRLTVT.

The J gene is TRBJ1-1, the V gene TRBV27; D ambiguous. CDR1 is MNHEY and CDR2 is SMNVEV in the germline V gene (reference sequence). The CDR3 extends over 13 amino acids. Trimming pared 2 bases from V and 1 base from J, leaving 5 bases between. DNA of the CDR3: TGTGCCAGCAGTTTAAACTGGAACACTGAAGCTTTCTTT. As protein: CASSLNWNTEAFF.

This chain connects TRBV30 to TRBJ1-6, with 9 bases aligning to TRBD1. J was trimmed by 9 bases and V by 3 bases; bases with no gene match: 6. CDR3 size: 14 residues. Germline CDR1 reads GTSNPN; CDR2 reads SVGIG (reference sequence). The CDR3 bases are TGTGCCTGGAGCACCGGGACAGGGACTTCACCCCTCCACTTT. Its translation is CAWSTGTGTSPLHF.

V usage is TRBV5-6 and J usage is TRBJ2-7, with D uncertain. The CDR3 consists of 13 residues. Germline V gene sequence: CDR1 SGHDT, CDR2 YYEEEE. Trimming removed 0 bases at V and 4 bases at J, with 8 bases between. In nucleotides, the CDR3 is TGTGCCAGCAGCTTGGCCTTAGATTACGAGCAGTACTTC. This sequence encodes CASSLALDYEQYF.

The chain has TRBV5-6 and TRBJ1-2; TRBD1 agrees at 8 bases. Looked up from germline, CDR1 is SGHDT and CDR2 is YYEEEE. The CDR3 length is 15 residues. The trim removed 3 bases at V and 4 bases at J, leaving 8 bases unmatched. For the CDR3, the DNA is TGTGCCAGCAGCTCTTCACCGGACAGGGCCTATGGCTACACCTTC. Its translation is CASSSSPDRAYGYTF.

This rearrangement joins TRBV9 to TRBJ1-3; D may be TRBD1 (6 bases). The CDR3 consists of 14 residues. From germline, CDR1 is SGDLS and CDR2 YYNGEE. V was cut by 3 bases and J by 4 bases, with 11 bases left in between. The CDR3 spells CASSEQGGGNTIYF. The CDR3 DNA follows: TGTGCCAGCAGCGAACAGGGAGGGGGAAACACCATATATTTT. The full variable domain, with the rest looked up from reference TRBV9 and TRBJ1-3, is DSGVTQTPKHLITATGQRVTLRCSPRSGDLSVYWYQQSLDQGLQFLIQYYNGEERAKGNILERFSAQQFPDLHSELNLSSLELGDSALYFCASSEQGGGNTIYFGEGSWLTVV.

The chain is built from TRBV5-1 and TRBJ2-1; no clear D. The ends were cut back, 6 bases at V and 4 bases at J, with 8 bases in the middle. The V gene's germline CDR1 is SGHRS and CDR2 YFSETQ. This CDR3 region has 12 residues. This CDR3 is CASMVSYNEQFF. DNA for the CDR3: TGCGCCAGCATGGTTAGTTACAATGAGCAGTTCTTC.

This chain links TRBV19 with TRBJ2-2, with D possibly matching TRBD2 (6 bases). The V and J ends lost 2 bases and 0 bases respectively, with 10 bases between them. Per the germline V gene, CDR1 is LNHDA and CDR2 is SQIVND (reference sequence). The CDR3 is made up of 16 amino acids. DNA of the CDR3: TGTGCCAGTAGTATATATGGGGGGACGAACACCGGGGAGCTGTTTTTT. It translates to CASSIYGGTNTGELFF.

CDR3 nucleotide sequence: TGCAGCATCCTAGCGGGCTCTAGCACAGATACGCAGTATTTT. This translates into CSILAGSSTDTQYF. The chain recombines TRBV29-1 with TRBJ2-3, with 8 bases that match TRBD2. Germline CDR1 reads SQVTM; CDR2 reads ANQGSEA. V shed 8 bases, J shed 0 bases, and the junction held 7 bases outside the gene matches. This CDR3 region has 14 residues.

In this sample, this clone turned up a few times. This sequence joins TRBV27 and TRBJ2-7; TRBD1 matches 10 bases. The CDR3 runs to 14 residues. V lost 4 bases, J lost 6 bases, and 6 bases stayed unmatched. Germline assignment: CDR1 MNHEY and CDR2 SMNVEV (reference sequence). CDR3 nucleotides: TGTGCCAGCAGTTCTCGGGGGACAGGGGTCGAGCAGTACTTC. It encodes CASSSRGTGVEQYF.